This T cell receptor (beta chain) comes out of a study of blood T cell repertoires in COVID-19. The table lists this clone with a few counts. Profiling relied on immunoSEQ multiplex PCR, and the TCRdb table lists in-frame clones only, not all of them. In the table there are more than 110,000 clones, approximately 79% of which are singletons. Between the trimmed V and J ends, which lost 4 bases and 3 bases, there was a span of 20 bases. CDR3 length: 16 amino acids. Germline loops: CDR1 SGHNT, CDR2 YYREEE (reference sequence). This sequence originates from a man between 60 and 75 years old with acute or convalescent COVID-19. This chain uses TRBV5-4 with TRBJ2-7, with D possibly matching TRBD1 (5 bases). The sample taken for sequencing was peripheral blood. The CDR3 loop is CASSPNPTGPLYEQYF. Here the CDR3 DNA reads TGTGCCAGCAGCCCGAACCCCACAGGACCCCTCTACGAGCAGTACTTC.